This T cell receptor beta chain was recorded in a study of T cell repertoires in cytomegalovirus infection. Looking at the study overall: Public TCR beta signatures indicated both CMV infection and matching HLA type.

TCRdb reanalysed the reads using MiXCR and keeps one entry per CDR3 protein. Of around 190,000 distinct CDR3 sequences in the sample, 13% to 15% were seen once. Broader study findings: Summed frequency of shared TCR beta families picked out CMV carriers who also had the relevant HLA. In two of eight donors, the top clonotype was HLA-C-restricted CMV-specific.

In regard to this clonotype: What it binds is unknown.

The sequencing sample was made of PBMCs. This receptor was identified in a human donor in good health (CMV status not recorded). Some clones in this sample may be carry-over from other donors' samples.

The CDR3 loop reads CASSVETANTGELFF. The CDR3 DNA follows: TGTGCCAGCAGCGTTGAGACGGCGAACACCGGGGAGCTGTTTTTT. The rearrangement joins TRBV9 to TRBJ2-2; D is undetermined. The CDR3 length is 15 residues. The germline V and J ends were trimmed by 2 bases and 0 bases, with 8 bases remaining between them. Per the germline V gene, CDR1 is SGDLS and CDR2 is YYNGEE.